The next 29 T cell receptor beta chains were all read from a single sample in a study of blood T cell repertoires in COVID-19. Method: immunoSEQ multiplex PCR; TCRdb's copy keeps in-frame clones and lacks some. The table includes some 170,000 clones, about three quarters detected once. The material sequenced was peripheral blood. These receptors were collected from a man aged 55 to 70 with acute or convalescent COVID-19.

This clone was found once. The chain uses TRBV7-2 and TRBJ2-5; 12 bases agree with TRBD2. Losses at the gene ends were 1 base for V and 5 bases for J; bases not matched to a gene: 8. Germline CDR1 and CDR2: SGHTA and FQGNSA. This CDR3 is built from 17 residues. The CDR3 bases are TGTGCCAGCAGCTTAGGAGGACTAGCGGGGCCGGGGGAGACCCAGTACTTC. Amino acids: CASSLGGLAGPGETQYF.

V gene TRBV27 combines with J gene TRBJ1-3; D unresolved. Per the germline V gene, CDR1 is MNHEY and CDR2 is SMNVEV (reference sequence). Trimming took off 3 bases at V and 4 bases at J, with 7 bases between the two ends. The CDR3 has 13 residues. The CDR3 loop reads CASSFGLGNTIYF. CDR3 DNA: TGTGCCAGCAGTTTTGGACTGGGAAACACCATATATTTT.

The genes are TRBV9 and TRBJ2-3, with 9 bases fitting TRBD1. V lost 3 bases to trimming and J lost 3 bases; unmatched junction nucleotides: 11. From germline, CDR1 is SGDLS and CDR2 YYNGEE. The CDR3 runs to 17 residues. In DNA form, the CDR3 reads TGTGCCAGCAGCGACCCGGGACAGGGAAGTGGGACAGATACGCAGTATTTT. Translating gives CASSDPGQGSGTDTQYF.

The V and J genes are TRBV11-2 and TRBJ2-7, with TRBD2 as a possible D gene (6 bases). Germline V gene lookup returns CDR1 SGHAT and CDR2 FQNNGV. This CDR3 region has 13 residues. V lost 5 bases to trimming and J lost 3 bases, with 11 bases between them. The CDR3 DNA sequence: TGTGCCAGCAGCCCCCGGGAGAACTACGAGCAGTACTTC. Translated, it gives CASSPRENYEQYF.

The chain has TRBV11-2 and TRBJ2-5; 8 nucleotides match TRBD1. V lost 0 bases, J lost 4 bases, and 4 bases stayed unmatched. This CDR3 has 15 amino acids. Per germline, CDR1 SGHAT and CDR2 FQNNGV. CDR3 in amino acids: CASSLEAGGSETQYF. In DNA form, the CDR3 reads TGTGCCAGCAGCTTAGAGGCAGGGGGCTCAGAGACCCAGTACTTC.

The V gene is TRBV30, the J gene TRBJ1-1, with no clear D. V was trimmed by 0 bases and J by 5 bases, leaving 13 bases between them. This CDR3 has 14 amino acids. Germline lookup yields CDR1 GTSNPN and CDR2 SVGIG (reference sequence). For the CDR3, the DNA is TGTGCCTGGAGTGTGTCTAGCCTGGGGACTGAAGCTTTCTTT. Protein product: CAWSVSSLGTEAFF.

The table lists this clone with a count of one. The chain combines TRBV2 with TRBJ2-1; 8 positions match TRBD1. J gave up 5 bases and V 5 bases, and 5 bases lay outside the gene matches. The CDR3 consists of 14 residues. Germline CDR1 SNHLY, CDR2 FYNNEI. CDR3: CASSSQGANNEQFF. The CDR3 DNA reads as TGTGCCAGCAGTAGTCAGGGGGCAAACAATGAGCAGTTCTTC. The full variable domain, completed using reference TRBV2 and TRBJ2-1, is EPEVTQTPSHQVTQMGQEVILRCVPISNHLYFYWYRQILGQKVEFLVSFYNNEISEKSEIFDDQFSVERPDGSNFTLKIRSTKLEDSAMYFCASSSQGANNEQFFGPGTRLTVL.

The chain has TRBV7-8 and TRBJ2-7, with 9 bases fitting TRBD2. In germline, CDR1 is SGHVS, CDR2 FQNEAQ. CDR3 size: 15 residues. J gave up 3 bases and V 5 bases, and 8 bases lay outside the gene matches. CDR3 DNA: TGTGCCAGCAGCCCCCCGACTAGCGGCTACTACGAGCAGTACTTC. It is translated as CASSPPTSGYYEQYF.

The V and J genes are TRBV4-2 and TRBJ2-1; 8 bases are shared with TRBD2. V lost 6 bases to trimming and J lost 0 bases; unmatched junction nucleotides: 4. The CDR3 totals 15 residues. Germline CDR1 and CDR2: LGHNA and YNFKEQ. CDR3 in amino acids: CASRAGASSYNEQFF. CDR3 bases: TGTGCCAGCAGAGCGGGGGCAAGCTCCTACAATGAGCAGTTCTTC.

Only a few counts were recorded for this clone. The CDR3 DNA reads as TGTGCCAGCAGACTACAGGGTGGTCGGCTAGACTATGGCTACACCTTC. Protein sequence: CASRLQGGRLDYGYTF. The chain has TRBV7-8 and TRBJ1-2, with a weak D call TRBD1 (6 bases). Trimming removed 6 bases from V and 3 bases from J, with 20 bases in between. Germline CDR1 reads SGHVS; CDR2 reads FQNEAQ. The CDR3 spans 16 residues.

This clone occurred a few times. This chain uses TRBV29-1 with TRBJ2-7; 7 bases align to TRBD1. With V trimmed by 6 bases and J by 0 bases, 11 bases remained unmatched. CDR3 length: 15 amino acids. Germline lookup yields CDR1 SQVTM and CDR2 ANQGSEA. CDR3 DNA sequence: TGCAGCGTGATACTGGGACAGCGAAGCTCCTACGAGCAGTACTTC. Translated: CSVILGQRSSYEQYF.

The chain recombines TRBV6-5 with TRBJ1-2; no definite D call. The CDR3 has 12 residues. CDR1 and CDR2 from the germline V gene are MNHEY and SVGAGI. V lost 5 bases and J lost 7, with 11 bases in between. The CDR3 bases are TGTGCCAGCAGTAACCCGGGAATTGGCTACACCTTC. Translating gives CASSNPGIGYTF.

The rearrangement joins TRBV14 to TRBJ1-1, with TRBD1 identical over 8 bases. Trimming cost V 1 base and J 5 bases; bases outside gene matches: 6. Germline V lookup: CDR1 SGHDN, CDR2 FVKESK. The CDR3 is made up of 15 amino acids. CDR3 loop: CASSQGRTGFTEAFF. CDR3 nucleotide sequence: TGTGCCAGCAGCCAAGGGAGGACAGGGTTTACTGAAGCTTTCTTT.

The chain recombines TRBV27 with TRBJ2-2, with unresolved D. The CDR3 consists of 14 residues. V dropped 1 base and J dropped 1 base, with 4 bases sitting between them. CDR1 is MNHEY, CDR2 SMNVEV, per germline (reference sequence). DNA for the CDR3: TGTGCCAGCAGTTTATACGGGAACACCGGGGAGCTGTTTTTT. As protein: CASSLYGNTGELFF.

The chain joins TRBV2 to TRBJ2-4, with TRBD2 identical over 10 bases. V lost 8 bases, J lost 1 base, and 11 bases stayed unmatched. The CDR3 runs 17 residues. CDR1 is SNHLY and CDR2 is FYNNEI in the germline V gene. For the CDR3, the DNA is TGTGCCAGCCTGGGGAGCGGGGGGGCAACGGCCAAAAACATTCAGTACTTC. Amino acid sequence: CASLGSGGATAKNIQYF.

V and J are TRBV7-2 and TRBJ2-3, with no clear D. Trimming cost V 1 base and J 0 bases, with 11 bases left between them. CDR3 length: 16 amino acids. Germline values: CDR1 SGHTA, CDR2 FQGNSA. CDR3 amino acids: CASSLDSRASTDTQYF. The CDR3 bases are TGTGCCAGCAGCTTAGATAGCCGTGCTAGCACAGATACGCAGTATTTT.

This chain uses TRBV12-3 or TRBV12-4 with TRBJ1-1; 8 positions agree with TRBD1. The V gene end was trimmed by 6 bases and the J gene end by 13 bases; junction bases not matched to a gene: 10. The CDR3 loop spans 12 amino acids. The CDR3 loop reads CASRPGQGLFFF. In DNA, the CDR3 is TGTGCCAGCAGACCTGGACAGGGACTATTTTTCTTT.

The V and J genes are TRBV24-1 and TRBJ2-5; 9 nucleotides match TRBD1. Germline V lookup: CDR1 KGHDR, CDR2 SFDVKD. Losses at the gene ends were 7 bases for V and 5 bases for J; bases not matched to a gene: 7. The CDR3 is 14 amino acids. In DNA, the CDR3 is TGTGCCACCAGCCTGACAGGGGGACGCGAGACCCAGTACTTC. Amino acids: CATSLTGGRETQYF.

This clone showed up just once. The chain carries TRBV19 and TRBJ1-1; possibly TRBD1 for D (6 bases). Germline V CDR1 and CDR2: LNHDA, SQIVND (reference sequence). CDR3 size: 15 residues. V gave up 5 bases and J gave up 1 base, with 14 bases separating them. For the CDR3, the DNA is TGTGCCAGTAGTCTGGGGGCCGACAGGAACACTGAAGCTTTCTTT. Protein product: CASSLGADRNTEAFF. The full variable domain, in which reference TRBV19 and TRBJ1-1 provide the parts outside the CDR3, is DGGITQSPKYLFRKEGQNVTLSCEQNLNHDAMYWYRQDPGQGLRLIYYSQIVNDFQKGDIAEGYSVSREKKESFPLTVTSAQKNPTAFYLCASSLGADRNTEAFFGQGTRLTVV.

This clone was counted between two and nine times. The chain combines TRBV19 with TRBJ1-2; TRBD1 matches 10 bases. The CDR3 runs 15 residues. The germline gives CDR1 LNHDA, CDR2 SQIVND (reference sequence). J was trimmed by 7 bases and V by 4 bases; bases with no gene match: 9. Here the CDR3 reads CASSTWTGGNIGYTF. DNA of the CDR3: TGTGCCAGTAGTACCTGGACAGGGGGAAACATTGGCTACACCTTC.

The chain recombines TRBV13 with TRBJ2-5; 7 bases fit TRBD1. The junction had 7 bases not matched to a gene; V was cut back by 4 bases and J by 2 bases. CDR3 length: 15 amino acids. In germline, CDR1 is PRHDT, CDR2 FYEKMQ (reference sequence). CDR3 residues: CASSSAGTVQETQYF. The CDR3 DNA is TGTGCCAGCAGCTCGGCCGGGACAGTACAAGAGACCCAGTACTTC.

The rearrangement links TRBV10-3 to TRBJ1-5; D perhaps matches TRBD1 (5 bases). With 2 bases removed from V and 5 bases from J, the gap between germline ends came to 7 bases. The CDR3 spans 13 residues. Per germline, CDR1 ENHRY and CDR2 SYGVKD. The CDR3 sequence: CAISEGADQPQHF. In DNA, the CDR3 is TGTGCCATCAGTGAGGGGGCGGATCAGCCCCAGCATTTT.

CDR3: CASSPGTTSTDTQYF. DNA of the CDR3: TGTGCCAGCAGCCCAGGGACTACAAGCACAGATACGCAGTATTTT. The chain links TRBV7-3 to TRBJ2-3; TRBD2 agrees at 7 bases. The CDR3 totals 15 residues. Germline CDR1 is SGHTA and CDR2 is FQGTGA. The V gene end was trimmed by 5 bases and the J gene end by 0 bases; junction bases not matched to a gene: 5.

The gene calls are TRBV2 and TRBJ1-2, with D tentatively TRBD1 (6 bases). The CDR3 is 15 residues long. The V end lost 6 bases, the J end lost 0 bases, and 14 bases lay between the germline ends. Looked up from germline, CDR1 is SNHLY and CDR2 is FYNNEI. In DNA, the CDR3 is TGTGCCAGCAGGGGGGCCATTGTAGCTAACTATGGCTACACCTTC. It specifies CASRGAIVANYGYTF.

The V gene is TRBV5-1, the J gene TRBJ2-1; D unclear. From germline, CDR1 is SGHRS and CDR2 YFSETQ. V was pared by 0 bases and J by 0 bases, with 10 bases between. This CDR3 comprises 16 residues. CDR3 DNA sequence: TGCGCCAGCAGCTTGGGCCATCTGAGCTCCTACAATGAGCAGTTCTTC. It translates to CASSLGHLSSYNEQFF.

The rearrangement uses TRBV7-9 and TRBJ1-6; 12 positions agree with TRBD1. The junction had 4 bases not matched to a gene; V was cut back by 4 bases and J by 9 bases. Germline V lookup: CDR1 SEHNR, CDR2 FQNEAQ (reference sequence). This CDR3 has 15 amino acids. CDR3 protein: CASSSWDRGRSPLHF. The DNA for the CDR3 is TGTGCCAGCAGCTCCTGGGACAGGGGGCGTTCACCCCTCCACTTT.

The chain couples TRBV7-8 to TRBJ2-3; D ambiguous. CDR3 length equals 14 residues. Between the trimmed V and J ends, which lost 1 base and 5 bases, there was a span of 10 bases. Germline V lookup: CDR1 SGHVS, CDR2 FQNEAQ. The DNA for the CDR3 is TGTGCCAGCAGCTTAGTTACTGAAAAAGATACGCAGTATTTT. It is translated as CASSLVTEKDTQYF.

The gene calls are TRBV5-4 and TRBJ2-3; D might be TRBD2 (7 bases). CDR1 is SGHNT, CDR2 YYREEE, per germline (reference sequence). This CDR3 spans 16 amino acids. The ends were cut back, 2 bases at V and 3 bases at J, with 16 bases in the middle. CDR3 region: CASSLRRGGRTDTQYF. The CDR3, as DNA: TGTGCCAGCAGCTTAAGAAGGGGGGGTCGAACAGATACGCAGTATTTT.

The J gene is TRBJ1-6, the V gene TRBV5-5; unclear D gene. The CDR3 is 13 amino acids. Deletions cut 1 base from V and 6 bases from J, with 5 bases between. Germline V gene sequence: CDR1 SGHKS, CDR2 YYEKEE (reference sequence). CDR3 amino acids: CASSLTSNSPLHF. CDR3 nucleotides: TGTGCCAGCAGCTTGACCAGTAATTCACCCCTCCACTTT.